Sequencing of this TCR beta chain was carried out in a study of T-cell memory formation after mild COVID-19. After 5'RACE with constant-segment primers, TCR alpha and TCR beta cDNA libraries carrying sample barcodes and UMIs were obtained. From the 5' RACE reads, TCRdb called clonotypes with MiXCR, one entry per CDR3 protein. The sample holds about 290,000 distinct CDR3 sequences; about a sixth are singletons and the top ten take 23%. This clonotype has just a few counts. The CDR3 is 15 amino acids. The germline V gene has CDR1 SGHRS and CDR2 YFSETQ. With 0 bases clipped from V and 3 bases from J, the junction kept 5 bases outside the gene matches.

Sequenced: PBMCs or a T cell subset sorted from them (not recorded which). The TCR comes from a man between 18 and 29 years old who had mild COVID-19 (a few samples of this study predate the infection). Cell type and time point are not known. The chain uses TRBV5-1 and TRBJ1-1; 7 positions match TRBD1. The CDR3: CASSLVQGGDTEAFF. CDR3 nucleotide sequence: TGCGCCAGCAGCTTGGTGCAGGGGGGTGACACTGAAGCTTTCTTT.